Sequencing of this T cell receptor beta chain was carried out in a study of OX40 agonist ivuxolimab in advanced cancers. Trimming removed 0 bases from V and 9 bases from J, with 9 bases in between. Per germline, CDR1 SGHTA and CDR2 FQGTGA. The CDR3 is 13 amino acids. Using immunoSEQ multiplex PCR, the repertoire was profiled, and TCRdb retains in-frame clones only, with some absent. The sample lists 83,000 or so clones; about 81% were seen once. The sequence was obtained from an adult with an advanced solid tumor such as melanoma, head and neck, liver or kidney cancer. The chain employs TRBV7-3 and TRBJ2-1; no firm D call. Sequenced material: CD4+ or CD8+ T cells sorted from blood, taken in a trial of the OX40 agonist ivuxolimab. The CDR3 region has the DNA TGTGCCAGCAGCTTAACATGGGAAAGTGAGCAGTTCTTC. Protein sequence: CASSLTWESEQFF.